These 21 T cell receptor beta chains originate from one sample sequenced in a study of shared clonotypes between healthy human individuals (TCRdb year 2020). Libraries were built with the immunoSEQ multiplex PCR assay. TCRdb's version of the immuneACCESS table is confined to in-frame rearrangements and falls short of the full clone set. An unresolved V gene accounts for under half of the shortfall where checked; the remainder is of unknown origin. Here the sample has about 1.1 million clones; approximately 80% occur a single time. Around 0.6% of the sample is taken by the ten largest. What was sequenced was memory CD4+ T cells from PBMCs. In the paper's terms, the cell subset or site label means: CD45RA-negative fraction. The receptors originated from a man aged 18 to 35 in good health. Some clones in this sample may be carry-over from other donors' samples.

The V and J genes are TRBV4-2 and TRBJ1-3; D remains unclear. V lost 0 bases and J 4 bases, leaving 10 bases between the germline ends. The germline gives CDR1 LGHNA, CDR2 YNFKEQ. CDR3 size: 15 residues. The CDR3 reads CASSQEGTFGNTIYF. CDR3 sequence (DNA): TGTGCCAGCAGCCAAGAGGGAACATTCGGAAACACCATATATTTT.

V and J are TRBV27 and TRBJ2-7; TRBD2 agrees at 9 bases. V trimming: 6 bases; J trimming: 0 bases; junction bases outside the gene matches: 9. Germline V gene data show CDR1 as MNHEY and CDR2 as SMNVEV (reference sequence). The CDR3 spans 16 residues. CDR3 loop: CASSLGGSGSSYEQYF. DNA for the CDR3: TGTGCCAGCAGCCTCGGTGGTAGCGGGAGCTCCTACGAGCAGTACTTC.

This chain connects TRBV2 to TRBJ2-5; perhaps TRBD1 as D (5 bases). The V gene's germline CDR1 is SNHLY and CDR2 FYNNEI. Trimming removed 5 bases from V and 1 base from J, with 17 bases in between. The CDR3 spans 16 residues. The DNA for the CDR3 is TGTGCCAGCAGTCCAATCTCCCCGACAGCCCAAGAGACCCAGTACTTC. Its translation: CASSPISPTAQETQYF.

V usage is TRBV5-4 and J usage is TRBJ2-3, with TRBD2 as a possible D gene (5 bases). The V and J ends lost 0 bases and 5 bases respectively, with 7 bases between them. Germline values: CDR1 SGHNT, CDR2 YYREEE (reference sequence). The CDR3 runs 13 residues. The CDR3 spells CASSLVREDTQYF. CDR3 in DNA: TGTGCCAGCAGCTTGGTTCGGGAAGATACGCAGTATTTT.

This sequence joins TRBV10-2 and TRBJ1-5; unclear D gene. V lost 0 bases, J lost 2 bases, and 8 bases lay in between. In germline, CDR1 is WSHSY, CDR2 SAAADI. The CDR3 sequence is 15 residues long. The CDR3 spells CASSESGIGNQPQHF. The DNA for the CDR3 is TGCGCCAGCAGTGAGTCGGGGATTGGCAATCAGCCCCAGCATTTT.

This clone was found once. V is TRBV18 and J is TRBJ2-5; 9 nucleotides match TRBD1. V gave up 3 bases and J gave up 3 bases; unmatched junction bases: 2. The CDR3 extends over 14 amino acids. The germline gives CDR1 KGHSH, CDR2 LQKENI. The CDR3 DNA is TGTGCCAGCTCACCCCGGACAGGGGAAGAGACCCAGTACTTC. Protein product: CASSPRTGEETQYF.

This clone was seen more than once but under ten times. This sequence joins TRBV29-1 and TRBJ2-2, with TRBD2 matching over 13 bases. V was clipped by 6 bases and J by 5 bases; unmatched bases: 6. This CDR3 contains 15 residues. Per germline, CDR1 SQVTM and CDR2 ANQGSEA. Written as DNA, the CDR3 is TGCAGCGTCACGGGACTAGCGGGAATAACCGGGGAGCTGTTTTTT. Encoded protein: CSVTGLAGITGELFF.

V gene TRBV18 combines with J gene TRBJ2-1; tentatively, D is TRBD1 (6 bases). The CDR3 is made up of 16 amino acids. V was trimmed by 3 bases and J by 3 bases, leaving 15 bases between them. Per the germline V gene, CDR1 is KGHSH and CDR2 is LQKENI. CDR3 DNA sequence: TGTGCCAGCTCACCGAGAACGGGACATTACTACAATGAGCAGTTCTTC. The encoded protein is CASSPRTGHYYNEQFF.

This chain joins TRBV5-1 and TRBJ2-5; D unclear. Trimming shortened V by 1 base and J by 1 base, and 11 bases separated the two germline ends. The germline gives CDR1 SGHRS, CDR2 YFSETQ. This CDR3 has 15 residues. The DNA for the CDR3 is TGCGCCAGCAGCTTGAACAGCCCCTTCCAAGAGACCCAGTACTTC. This codes for CASSLNSPFQETQYF.

As concerns this clone: At one of its ends the junction is not consistent with the germline gene, which may arise from a read error. The chain links TRBV4-1 to TRBJ2-5; a weak D match, TRBD1 (5 bases). The CDR3 loop spans 12 amino acids. Germline CDR1 is MGHRA and CDR2 is YSYEKL. CDR3 nucleotides: TGCGCCAGCAGCCAAGAGGAGCAGGGCCGAAACTTC. The encoded protein is CASSQEEQGRNF.

V gene TRBV30 combines with J gene TRBJ1-4; D unresolved. Germline CDR1 GTSNPN, CDR2 SVGIG (reference sequence). V was trimmed by 0 bases and J by 7 bases, leaving 12 bases between them. The length of the CDR3 is 14 residues. This CDR3 is CAWSVTGVGEKLFF. The CDR3, as DNA: TGTGCCTGGAGTGTAACGGGAGTAGGTGAAAAACTGTTTTTT.

The sample holds one count of this clone. The chain recombines TRBV28 with TRBJ2-1; possible D gene TRBD1, 5 bases. Deletions cut 3 bases from V and 8 bases from J, with 17 bases between. Per the germline V gene, CDR1 is MDHEN and CDR2 is SYDVKM. The CDR3 is 15 amino acids. CDR3 sequence: CASSLPSQGRDEQFF. The CDR3, as DNA: TGTGCCAGCAGTTTGCCCAGCCAGGGTCGGGATGAGCAGTTCTTC.

The chain links TRBV5-4 to TRBJ1-3, with 7 positions matching TRBD1. With 3 bases clipped from V and 0 bases from J, the junction kept 12 bases outside the gene matches. CDR3 size: 18 residues. CDR1 SGHNT and CDR2 YYREEE come from the germline V gene (reference sequence). Here the CDR3 reads CASSWARDRRSSGNTIYF. Here the CDR3 DNA reads TGTGCCAGCAGCTGGGCCCGGGACAGACGAAGCTCTGGAAACACCATATATTTT.

This clone came up many times. V usage is TRBV2 and J usage is TRBJ2-3; 9 nucleotides align to TRBD1. Losses at the gene ends were 10 bases for V and 5 bases for J; bases not matched to a gene: 4. CDR1 is SNHLY and CDR2 is FYNNEI in the germline V gene. The length of the CDR3 is 12 residues. CDR3 DNA: TGTGCCACTAGACAGGGGGGAGATACGCAGTATTTT. Translated, it gives CATRQGGDTQYF.

The chain carries TRBV4-2 and TRBJ2-1; D is uncertain. The CDR3 runs to 18 residues. Germline CDR1 LGHNA, CDR2 YNFKEQ. Trimming shortened V by 0 bases and J by 2 bases, and 17 bases separated the two germline ends. The CDR3 region is CASSQEFGDQSPYNEQFF. The CDR3 nucleotides are TGTGCCAGCAGCCAAGAATTTGGAGACCAGTCCCCCTACAATGAGCAGTTCTTC.

This clone occurred once. The chain couples TRBV7-2 to TRBJ2-1; 13 positions match TRBD2. The trim removed 5 bases at V and 6 bases at J, leaving 10 bases unmatched. Germline V gives CDR1 SGHTA, CDR2 FQGNSA. The CDR3 spans 17 residues. CDR3 DNA: TGTGCCAGCAGCCTCTCCTATACTAGCGGGAGGGCCAATGAGCAGTTCTTC. Protein product: CASSLSYTSGRANEQFF. The whole variable domain, remainder taken from reference TRBV7-2 and TRBJ2-1, is GAGVSQSPSNKVTEKGKDVELRCDPISGHTALYWYRQSLGQGLEFLIYFQGNSAPDKSGLPSDRFSAERTGGSVSTLTIQRTQQEDSAVYLCASSLSYTSGRANEQFFGPGTRLTVL.

Turning to this clone: A much larger clone lies one base from this, so it may be a read error. V usage is TRBV29-1 and J usage is TRBJ2-3, with D hard to call. Germline-derived CDR1 and CDR2 are SQVTM and ANQGSEA. The CDR3 covers 14 residues. V was shortened by 0 bases and J by 6 bases, with 13 bases between the two germline ends. As DNA, the CDR3 is TGCAGCGTTGAAGATTTGGGCCCTGGGGATACGCAGTATTTT. It translates to CSVEDLGPGDTQYF.

This clone appeared a single time. CDR3 DNA sequence: TGTGCCAGCCAAGGGGAAGGGTACGAGCAGTACTTC. It yields the protein CASQGEGYEQYF. The chain combines TRBV2 with TRBJ2-7; the D gene is possibly TRBD1 (5 bases). The CDR3 totals 12 residues. Trimming took off 8 bases at V and 4 bases at J, with 12 bases between the two ends. Germline CDR1 and CDR2: SNHLY and FYNNEI.

V and J are TRBV27 and TRBJ1-1; tentatively, D is TRBD1 (5 bases). The germline V and J ends were trimmed by 6 bases and 5 bases, with 16 bases remaining between them. This CDR3 comprises 14 residues. CDR1 MNHEY and CDR2 SMNVEV come from the germline V gene (reference sequence). CDR3 nucleotide sequence: TGTGCCAGCAGGCGGAGAAACGAGGGGACTGAAGCTTTCTTT. It codes for CASRRRNEGTEAFF.

The rearrangement joins TRBV7-3 to TRBJ2-7; possible D gene TRBD1, 5 bases. This CDR3 region has 13 residues. Germline assignment: CDR1 SGHTA and CDR2 FQGTGA. Trimming removed 0 bases at V and 5 bases at J, with 8 bases between. CDR3 region: CASSLTGRDEQYF. For the CDR3, the DNA is TGTGCCAGCAGCTTAACTGGCAGGGACGAGCAGTACTTC.

The gene calls are TRBV15 and TRBJ2-7; D is unresolved. This CDR3 has 14 amino acids. Deletions cut 0 bases from V and 0 bases from J, with 6 bases between. Germline CDR1 and CDR2: LNHNV and YYDKDF (reference sequence). The CDR3 sequence: CATSRETPSYEQYF. CDR3 in DNA: TGTGCCACCAGCAGAGAGACACCCTCCTACGAGCAGTACTTC.